A selection of T cell receptor beta chains follows, all from one sample in a study of shared clonotypes between healthy human individuals. The assay was immunoSEQ multiplex PCR, and TCRdb's table has in-frame clones only and misses some. Of approximately 2.5 million clones listed, approximately 93% are singletons. Sequenced sample: naive CD4+ T cells from PBMCs. The receptors derive from a man in his late teens or twenties in good health. Some clones in this sample may be carry-over from other donors' samples. The CDR3 runs from the conserved cysteine through the conserved F or W. A D gene is named only where the DNA matches it firmly.

V,J,length,D,DNA,CDR3
TRBV7-2,TRBJ1-2,14,NA,TGTGCCAGCAGCCTCCGGGGCTTAGGCTATGGCTACACCTTC,CASSLRGLGYGYTF
TRBV7-9,TRBJ2-3,17,TRBD1,TGTGCCAGCAGCTTAGGGGACAGGGGGCCTTTCACAGATACGCAGTATTTT,CASSLGDRGPFTDTQYF
TRBV28,TRBJ1-2,14,TRBD1,TGTGCCAGCAGCCAGGGACAGGGATTCGGCGGCTACACCTTC,CASSQGQGFGGYTF
TRBV2,TRBJ1-1,13,TRBD1,TGTGCCAGCAGAACGGACAGGGTGAGTGAAGCTTTCTTT,CASRTDRVSEAFF
TRBV6-1,TRBJ1-3,14,NA,TGTGCCAGCAGTGAAGTTCCCCGGGACGTCCCCATATATTTT,CASSEVPRDVPIYF
TRBV28,TRBJ1-2,15,TRBD1,TGTGCCAGCAGTCCTAACAGGGGGCATGGCTATGGCTACACCTTC,CASSPNRGHGYGYTF
TRBV5-4,TRBJ1-2,14,NA,TGTGCCAGCAGCCCCCCCAACCGGGGAGATGGCTACACCTTC,CASSPPNRGDGYTF
TRBV30,TRBJ2-7,12,TRBD2,TGTGCCCTGGCTAGCGGGAGCTACGAGCAGTACTTC,CALASGSYEQYF
TRBV7-3,TRBJ1-2,11,NA,TGTGCCAGCAGCCCGGACTATGGCTACACCTTC,CASSPDYGYTF
TRBV14,TRBJ2-5,15,NA,TGTGCCAGCAGCCAAGAATGGGGAACCCTAAGGACCCAGTACTTC,CASSQEWGTLRTQYF
TRBV5-5,TRBJ2-7,15,TRBD2,TGTGCCAGCGTCCGGAGCCCCAGCGGGAGCTTAGAGCAGTACTTC,CASVRSPSGSLEQYF
TRBV11-2,TRBJ2-2,15,NA,TGTGCCAGCAGGCCCCGGGGGAGCGACACCGGGGAGCTGTTTTTT,CASRPRGSDTGELFF
TRBV6-1,TRBJ1-2,14,NA,TGTGCCAGCAGTCCCCAGTCGACGGCGGGGCCCTACACCTTC,CASSPQSTAGPYTF
TRBV4-1,TRBJ2-7,17,NA,TGCGCCAGCAGCCAGTTTTCGGGACTTATAATGCCAGGCGAGCAGTACTTC,CASSQFSGLIMPGEQYF
TRBV2,TRBJ2-3,14,NA,TGTGCCAGCAGCCGGGACACCCTCACAGATACGCAGTATTTT,CASSRDTLTDTQYF
TRBV28,TRBJ1-3,15,NA,TGTGCCAGCAGTAGCCAAGAAGCCACTGGAAACACCATATATTTT,CASSSQEATGNTIYF